The 23 T cell receptor beta chains presented below share a single source sample, sequenced in a study of T cell responses to AZD1222 COVID-19 vaccine. Generated by immunoSEQ multiplex PCR, the TCRdb table keeps only in-frame clones and is missing some. The sample lists 110,000 to 150,000 clones, 92% seen once, with 2.5% to 4% in the top ten. The specimen was peripheral blood, collected 28 days after the second AZD1222 dose. All receptors derive from an adult who received the AZD1222 COVID-19 vaccine.

V is TRBV6-2 or TRBV6-3 and J is TRBJ1-2; D unresolved. The V gene lost 0 bases and the J gene lost 0 bases, with 14 bases spanning the gap. This CDR3 is built from 17 residues. Germline assignment: CDR1 MNHEY and CDR2 SVGEGT. Written as DNA, the CDR3 is TGTGCCAGCAGTTACTCGATAAAAGGGAATCCTAACTATGGCTACACCTTC. It is translated as CASSYSIKGNPNYGYTF.

The chain employs TRBV7-9 and TRBJ2-5; D is ambiguous. CDR3 length: 10 amino acids. Trimming pared 5 bases from V and 10 bases from J, leaving 8 bases between. Germline values: CDR1 SEHNR, CDR2 FQNEAQ (reference sequence). DNA of the CDR3: TGTGCCAGCAGCGGAGTAATCCAGTACTTC. This codes for CASSGVIQYF.

The CDR3 here is CASSLRVSTNYGYTF. The CDR3 DNA reads TGTGCCAGCAGCTTGAGAGTCAGTACTAACTATGGCTACACCTTC. The chain joins TRBV5-4 to TRBJ1-2; D is uncertain. Germline V gene data show CDR1 as SGHNT and CDR2 as YYREEE (reference sequence). V gave up 1 base and J gave up 0 bases, with 10 bases separating them. There are 15 residues in the CDR3.

The chain carries TRBV19 and TRBJ2-3; D perhaps matches TRBD2 (6 bases). The CDR3 extends over 16 amino acids. In germline, CDR1 is LNHDA, CDR2 SQIVND (reference sequence). Trimming cost V 1 base and J 7 bases, with 18 bases left between them. DNA of the CDR3: TGTGCCAGTAGTATAGTTACGGGGGTTGATGTAAATACGCAGTATTTT. This gives the protein CASSIVTGVDVNTQYF.

V gene TRBV18 combines with J gene TRBJ1-3; 9 bases agree with TRBD1. Per the germline V gene, CDR1 is KGHSH and CDR2 is LQKENI. With 3 bases clipped from V and 0 bases from J, the junction kept 6 bases outside the gene matches. This CDR3 has 17 amino acids. The CDR3, as DNA: TGTGCCAGCTCACCTCGGACAGGGGACTACTCTGGAAACACCATATATTTT. This codes for CASSPRTGDYSGNTIYF.

The chain is built from TRBV7-3 and TRBJ2-2; D is uncertain. The CDR3 loop spans 14 amino acids. Germline-derived CDR1 and CDR2 are SGHTA and FQGTGA. The V and J ends lost 2 bases and 0 bases respectively, with 4 bases between them. The CDR3 here is CASSLGANTGELFF. As DNA, the CDR3 is TGTGCCAGCAGCTTAGGCGCGAACACCGGGGAGCTGTTTTTT.

The chain carries TRBV21-1 and TRBJ2-2. TRBV21-1 is recorded as a pseudogene. The CDR3 has 16 residues. CDR3 coding DNA: TGTGCCAGCAGCAAAGGAAGCCAAAGGGACACCGGGGAGCTGTTTTTT. Translation: CASSKGSQRDTGELFF.

The chain uses TRBV4-3 and TRBJ2-1; TRBD2 matches 14 bases. Germline values: CDR1 LGHNA, CDR2 YSLEER. V shed 4 bases and J 4 bases; nucleotides not matched to a gene: 6. The CDR3 covers 17 residues. The CDR3 sequence: CASSLRLAGGQYNEQFF. In DNA, the CDR3 is TGCGCCAGCAGCCTACGACTAGCGGGAGGGCAATACAATGAGCAGTTCTTC.

The chain links TRBV28 to TRBJ2-7, with TRBD1 as a possible D gene (6 bases). The germline V and J ends were trimmed by 4 bases and 7 bases, with 20 bases remaining between them. The CDR3 is made up of 15 amino acids. Germline-derived CDR1 and CDR2 are MDHEN and SYDVKM. The CDR3 protein is CASSSPGTDSGEQYF. The CDR3 DNA follows: TGTGCCAGCAGTTCACCCGGGACGGACAGTGGGGAGCAGTACTTC.

This clone has only one observation. The V and J genes are TRBV5-1 and TRBJ2-5, with 7 bases fitting TRBD1. The CDR3 is 15 residues long. Germline V gene sequence: CDR1 SGHRS, CDR2 YFSETQ. Unmatched junction bases numbered 7, after V lost 3 bases and J lost 2 bases. The CDR3: CASSSVGQSQETQYF. CDR3 bases: TGCGCCAGCAGCTCGGTGGGACAGAGTCAAGAGACCCAGTACTTC.

The V call is TRBV24-1, the J call TRBJ2-3; unclear D gene. V was trimmed by 3 bases and J by 0 bases, leaving 12 bases between them. There are 16 residues in the CDR3. Germline CDR1 and CDR2: KGHDR and SFDVKD. The CDR3 reads CATSDVSKTSTDTQYF. CDR3 coding DNA: TGTGCCACCAGTGATGTTTCGAAGACTAGCACAGATACGCAGTATTTT.

The rearrangement links TRBV7-2 to TRBJ2-7; 8 bases line up with TRBD1. The CDR3 covers 14 residues. V shed 6 bases, J shed 6 bases, and the junction held 10 bases outside the gene matches. Germline V gene lookup returns CDR1 SGHTA and CDR2 FQGNSA. CDR3 in amino acids: CASRQGTGGSEQYF. CDR3 nucleotides: TGTGCCAGCAGGCAGGGGACAGGCGGGTCCGAGCAGTACTTC.

This chain connects TRBV19 to TRBJ1-2; D might be TRBD1 (5 bases). The V gene lost 11 bases and the J gene lost 3 bases, with 19 bases spanning the gap. This CDR3 has 14 amino acids. CDR1 LNHDA and CDR2 SQIVND come from the germline V gene (reference sequence). The CDR3 region has the DNA TGTGCCTCGGCCCCCCCCCAGGGCCACTATGGCTACACCTTC. Protein product: CASAPPQGHYGYTF.

The J gene is TRBJ1-1, the V gene TRBV27, with a tentative D call TRBD1 (5 bases). V gave up 2 bases and J gave up 4 bases, with 11 bases separating them. Germline lookup yields CDR1 MNHEY and CDR2 SMNVEV (reference sequence). The CDR3 length is 14 residues. DNA of the CDR3: TGTGCCAGCAGTTTAGGGGCCCGGCGCACTGAAGCTTTCTTT. It yields the protein CASSLGARRTEAFF.

This chain joins TRBV7-9 and TRBJ1-1; perhaps TRBD1 as D (5 bases). The germline V gene encodes CDR1 SEHNR and CDR2 FQNEAQ (reference sequence). The CDR3 contains 15 residues. Trimming stripped 5 bases from V and 7 bases from J, with 20 bases between. DNA for the CDR3: TGTGCCAGCAGCCCCCCCGGGGGACGTCTGGGTGAAGCTTTCTTT. It translates to CASSPPGGRLGEAFF.

V is TRBV7-2 and J is TRBJ1-1; TRBD1 matches at 11 bases. V was pared by 5 bases and J by 4 bases, with 9 bases of the junction left unmatched. CDR1 is SGHTA, CDR2 FQGNSA, per germline. This CDR3 is built from 16 residues. CDR3 nucleotides: TGTGCCAGCAGCATGCGGTGGGGACAGGGGGTCACTGAAGCTTTCTTT. As protein: CASSMRWGQGVTEAFF.

The chain has TRBV7-9 and TRBJ1-2; D unclear. The CDR3 loop spans 14 amino acids. Trimming cost V 2 bases and J 5 bases, with 12 bases left between them. From germline, CDR1 is SEHNR and CDR2 FQNEAQ (reference sequence). CDR3 sequence (DNA): TGTGCCAGCAGCTTACAATCGCTCCCTTATGGCTACACCTTC. This codes for CASSLQSLPYGYTF.

The chain is built from TRBV4-3 and TRBJ2-3; D possibly corresponds to TRBD2 (6 bases). The CDR3 runs to 17 residues. Trimming shortened V by 0 bases and J by 6 bases, and 19 bases separated the two germline ends. CDR1 and CDR2 from the germline V gene are LGHNA and YSLEER. The CDR3 sequence is CASSQDWRASLKDTQYF. As DNA, the CDR3 is TGCGCCAGCAGCCAAGATTGGAGGGCGAGCCTCAAGGATACGCAGTATTTT.

The chain uses TRBV6-4 and TRBJ1-2; a possible D gene is TRBD1 (6 bases). V was pared by 5 bases and J by 5 bases, with 15 bases between. The CDR3 spans 14 residues. Germline CDR1 is MRHNA and CDR2 is SNTAGT. The CDR3 region has the DNA TGTGCCAGCAGTTCGACAGGCCTGGGGTATGGCTACACCTTC. It encodes CASSSTGLGYGYTF.

This rearrangement joins TRBV5-1 to TRBJ1-2; a weak D match, TRBD1 (6 bases). There are 13 residues in the CDR3. V lost 7 bases and J lost 6, with 16 bases in between. Germline V lookup: CDR1 SGHRS, CDR2 YFSETQ. DNA for the CDR3: TGCGCCAGCTACCCTCCGGGGGGCCATGGCTACACCTTC. Protein: CASYPPGGHGYTF.

This chain links TRBV19 with TRBJ1-5; D may be TRBD1 (5 bases). The CDR3 is 15 residues long. Trimming left V 5 bases short and J 5 bases short, with 16 bases between. The germline V gene has CDR1 LNHDA and CDR2 SQIVND (reference sequence). The CDR3 nucleotides read TGTGCCAGTAGTTTCTGGACAACAGGCGATCAGCCCCAGCATTTT. Its translation is CASSFWTTGDQPQHF. The full variable domain, its missing parts supplied by reference TRBV19 and TRBJ1-5, is DGGITQSPKYLFRKEGQNVTLSCEQNLNHDAMYWYRQDPGQGLRLIYYSQIVNDFQKGDIAEGYSVSREKKESFPLTVTSAQKNPTAFYLCASSFWTTGDQPQHFGDGTRLSIL.

This sequence joins TRBV6-5 and TRBJ2-7; D might be TRBD1 or TRBD2, each matching 6 bases. V gave up 7 bases and J gave up 6 bases, with 13 bases separating them. The CDR3 loop spans 12 amino acids. Looked up from germline, CDR1 is MNHEY and CDR2 is SVGAGI. CDR3 bases: TGTGCCAGCACCCCCGGGGGCGCCGAGCAGTACTTC. Protein product: CASTPGGAEQYF.

The rearrangement uses TRBV5-1 and TRBJ1-1; TRBD1 aligns across 9 bases. CDR1 is SGHRS and CDR2 is YFSETQ in the germline V gene. V was pared by 0 bases and J by 10 bases, with 1 base of the junction left unmatched. The CDR3 spans 12 residues. The CDR3 here is CASSLATGGAFF. For the CDR3, the DNA is TGCGCCAGCAGCTTGGCGACAGGGGGAGCTTTCTTT.